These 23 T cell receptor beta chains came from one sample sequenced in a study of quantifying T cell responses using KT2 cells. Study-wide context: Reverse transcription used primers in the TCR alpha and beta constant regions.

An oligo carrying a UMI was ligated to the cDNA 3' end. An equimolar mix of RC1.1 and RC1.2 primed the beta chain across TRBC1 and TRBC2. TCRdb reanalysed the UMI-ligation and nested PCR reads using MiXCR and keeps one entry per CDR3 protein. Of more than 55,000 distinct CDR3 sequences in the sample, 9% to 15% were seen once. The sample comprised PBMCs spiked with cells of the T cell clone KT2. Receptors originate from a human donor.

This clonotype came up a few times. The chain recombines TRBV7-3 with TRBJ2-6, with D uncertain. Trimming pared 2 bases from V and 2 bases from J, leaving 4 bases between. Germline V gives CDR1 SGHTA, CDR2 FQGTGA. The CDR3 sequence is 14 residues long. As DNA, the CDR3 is TGTGCCAGCAGCTTATCAGCTGGGGCCAACGTCCTGACTTTC. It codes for CASSLSAGANVLTF. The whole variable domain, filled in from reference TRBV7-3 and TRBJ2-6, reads GAGVSQTPSNKVTEKGKYVELRCDPISGHTALYWYRQSLGQGPEFLIYFQGTGAADDSGLPNDRFFAVRPEGSVSTLKIQRTERGDSAVYLCASSLSAGANVLTFGAGSRLTVL.

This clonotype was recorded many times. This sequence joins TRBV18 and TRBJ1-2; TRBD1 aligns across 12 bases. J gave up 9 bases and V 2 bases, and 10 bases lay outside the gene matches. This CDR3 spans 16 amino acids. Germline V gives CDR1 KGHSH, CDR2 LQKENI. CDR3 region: CASSPFLGQGARSYTF. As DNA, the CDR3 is TGTGCCAGCTCACCATTTTTGGGACAGGGGGCTCGAAGCTACACCTTC.

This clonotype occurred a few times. The CDR3 DNA sequence: TGTGCCAGCAGAGAATTAGCGGCCCCAGATACGCAGTATTTT. Protein sequence: CASRELAAPDTQYF. The chain is built from TRBV6-5 and TRBJ2-3, with D perhaps TRBD2 (6 bases). The CDR3 is 14 amino acids. CDR1 is MNHEY and CDR2 is SVGAGI in the germline V gene. Trimming pared 6 bases from V and 4 bases from J, leaving 14 bases between.

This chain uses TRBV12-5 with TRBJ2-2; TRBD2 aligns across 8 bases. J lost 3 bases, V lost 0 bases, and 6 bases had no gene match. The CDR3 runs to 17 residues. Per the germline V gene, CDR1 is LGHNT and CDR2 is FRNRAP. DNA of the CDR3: TGTGCTAGTGGTTTGGTTTTTGGGACTAGATACACCGGGGAGCTGTTTTTT. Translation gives CASGLVFGTRYTGELFF.

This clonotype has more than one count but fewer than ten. In DNA, the CDR3 is TGTGCCACCCGCGACAGCGTTTTATATAATTCACCCCTCCACTTT. It encodes CATRDSVLYNSPLHF. The chain combines TRBV5-6 with TRBJ1-6; a possible D gene is TRBD1 (5 bases). Trimming removed 9 bases from V and 4 bases from J, with 17 bases in between. The CDR3 is made up of 15 amino acids. CDR1 and CDR2 (germline): SGHDT, YYEEEE.

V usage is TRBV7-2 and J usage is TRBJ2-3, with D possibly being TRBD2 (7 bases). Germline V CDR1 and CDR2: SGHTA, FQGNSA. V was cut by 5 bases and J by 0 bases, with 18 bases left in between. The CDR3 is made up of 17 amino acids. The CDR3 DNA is TGTGCCAGCAGCCCTCAGCAGGGGACTACAAGCACAGATACGCAGTATTTT. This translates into CASSPQQGTTSTDTQYF.

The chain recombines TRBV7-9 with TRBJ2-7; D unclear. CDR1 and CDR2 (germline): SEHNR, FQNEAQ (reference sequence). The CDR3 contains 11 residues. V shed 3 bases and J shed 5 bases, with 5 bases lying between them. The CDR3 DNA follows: TGTGCCAGCAGCTTCAGGAACGAGCAGTACTTC. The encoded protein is CASSFRNEQYF.

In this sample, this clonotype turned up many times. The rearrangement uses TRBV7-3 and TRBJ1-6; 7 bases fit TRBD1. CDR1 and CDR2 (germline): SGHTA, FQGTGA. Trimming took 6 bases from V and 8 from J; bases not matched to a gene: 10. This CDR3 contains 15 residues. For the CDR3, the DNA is TGTGCCAGCAGATCATCGACAGGGCGGTATTCACCCCTCCACTTT. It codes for CASRSSTGRYSPLHF.

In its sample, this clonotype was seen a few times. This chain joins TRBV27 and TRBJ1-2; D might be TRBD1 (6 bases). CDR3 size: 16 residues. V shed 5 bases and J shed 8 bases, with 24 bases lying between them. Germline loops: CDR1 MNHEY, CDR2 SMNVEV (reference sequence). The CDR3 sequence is CASSLLGQNFDQGYTF. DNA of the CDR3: TGTGCCAGCAGTCTTCTCGGACAGAATTTTGATCAGGGCTACACCTTC.

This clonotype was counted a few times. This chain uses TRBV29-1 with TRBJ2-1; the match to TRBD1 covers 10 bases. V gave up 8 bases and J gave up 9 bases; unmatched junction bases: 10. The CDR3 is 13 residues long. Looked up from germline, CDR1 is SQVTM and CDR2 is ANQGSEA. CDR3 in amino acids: CSSSRDRGSEQFF. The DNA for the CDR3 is TGCAGCTCATCCCGGGACAGGGGTTCTGAGCAGTTCTTC.

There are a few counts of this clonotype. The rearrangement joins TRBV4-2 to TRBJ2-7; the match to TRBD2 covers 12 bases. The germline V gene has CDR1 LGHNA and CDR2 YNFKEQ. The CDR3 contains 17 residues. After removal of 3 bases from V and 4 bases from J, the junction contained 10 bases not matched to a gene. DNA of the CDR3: TGTGCCAGCAGCCATCCTGGACTAGCGGGACTCCGATACGAGCAGTACTTC. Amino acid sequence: CASSHPGLAGLRYEQYF.

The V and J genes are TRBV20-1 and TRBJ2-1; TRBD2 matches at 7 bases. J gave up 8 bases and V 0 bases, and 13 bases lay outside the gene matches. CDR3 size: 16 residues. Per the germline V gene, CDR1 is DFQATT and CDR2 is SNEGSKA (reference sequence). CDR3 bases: TGCAGTGCTAGAGATCACCCTTGGGGAGGGCCGGATGAGCAGTTCTTC. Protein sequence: CSARDHPWGGPDEQFF.

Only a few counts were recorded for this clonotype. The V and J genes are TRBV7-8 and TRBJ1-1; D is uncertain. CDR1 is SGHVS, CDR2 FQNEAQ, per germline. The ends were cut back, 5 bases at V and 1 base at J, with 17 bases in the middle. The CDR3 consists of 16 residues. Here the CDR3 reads CASSQLIRLQNTEAFF. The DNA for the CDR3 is TGTGCCAGCAGCCAACTCATTAGGCTTCAGAACACTGAAGCTTTCTTT.

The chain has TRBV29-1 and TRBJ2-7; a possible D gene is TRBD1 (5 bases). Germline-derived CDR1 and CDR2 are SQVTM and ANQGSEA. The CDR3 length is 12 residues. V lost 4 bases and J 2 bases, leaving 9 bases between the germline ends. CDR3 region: CSVGGTPYEQYF. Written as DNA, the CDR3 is TGCAGCGTTGGGGGCACCCCCTACGAGCAGTACTTC.

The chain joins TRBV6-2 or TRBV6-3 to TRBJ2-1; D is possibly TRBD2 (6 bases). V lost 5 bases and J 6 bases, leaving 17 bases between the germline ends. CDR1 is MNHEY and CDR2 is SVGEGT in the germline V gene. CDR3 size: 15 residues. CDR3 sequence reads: CASSQTATGSNEQFF. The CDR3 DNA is TGTGCCAGCAGTCAGACAGCCACCGGGAGCAATGAGCAGTTCTTC.

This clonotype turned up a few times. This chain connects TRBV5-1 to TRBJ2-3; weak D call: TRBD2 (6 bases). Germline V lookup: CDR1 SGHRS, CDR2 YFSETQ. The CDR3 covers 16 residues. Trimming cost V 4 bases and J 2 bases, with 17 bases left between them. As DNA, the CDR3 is TGCGCCAGCAGCCTCGCGGGGCCCCGTTTCACAGATACGCAGTATTTT. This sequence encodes CASSLAGPRFTDTQYF.

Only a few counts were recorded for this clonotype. CDR3 DNA sequence: TGTGCCAGCAGTTACTCTTACAGGGTAACTGAAGCTTTCTTT. It encodes CASSYSYRVTEAFF. This chain uses TRBV6-5 with TRBJ1-1; tentatively, D is TRBD1 (6 bases). Between the trimmed V and J ends, which lost 0 bases and 5 bases, there was a span of 10 bases. Germline V gene lookup returns CDR1 MNHEY and CDR2 SVGAGI. The CDR3 is 14 amino acids.

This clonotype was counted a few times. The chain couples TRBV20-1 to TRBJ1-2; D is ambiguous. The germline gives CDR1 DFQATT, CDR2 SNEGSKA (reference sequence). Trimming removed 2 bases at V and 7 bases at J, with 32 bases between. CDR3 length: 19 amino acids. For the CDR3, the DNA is TGCAGTGCTAGATCAAGCAGGCCCACCTCCATAACTATTGGTTCTGGCTACACCTTC. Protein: CSARSSRPTSITIGSGYTF.

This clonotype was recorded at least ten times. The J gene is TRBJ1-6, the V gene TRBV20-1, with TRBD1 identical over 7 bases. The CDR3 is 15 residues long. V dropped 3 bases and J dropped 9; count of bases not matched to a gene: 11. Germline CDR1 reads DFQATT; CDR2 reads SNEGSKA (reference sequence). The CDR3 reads CSARMGTADSSPLHF. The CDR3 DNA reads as TGCAGTGCTAGGATGGGGACAGCAGATAGTTCACCCCTCCACTTT.

CDR3 in DNA: TGTGCCAGCCTCGAGTCGTGGAACTCTGGAAACACCATATATTTT. Its protein product is CASLESWNSGNTIYF. This chain connects TRBV3-2 to TRBJ1-3. TRBV3-2 is noted as a pseudogene. This CDR3 is 15 amino acids long.

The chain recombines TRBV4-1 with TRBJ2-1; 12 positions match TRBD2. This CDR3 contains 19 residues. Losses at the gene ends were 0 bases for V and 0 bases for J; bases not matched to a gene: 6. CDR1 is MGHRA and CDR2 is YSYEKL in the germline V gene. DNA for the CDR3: TGCGCCAGCAGCCAAGATCTGACTAGCGGGAGTTCCTCCTACAATGAGCAGTTCTTC. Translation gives CASSQDLTSGSSSYNEQFF.

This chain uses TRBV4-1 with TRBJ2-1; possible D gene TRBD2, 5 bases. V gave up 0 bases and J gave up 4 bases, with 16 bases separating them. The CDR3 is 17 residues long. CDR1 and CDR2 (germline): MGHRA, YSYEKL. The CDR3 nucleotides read TGCGCCAGCAGCCAAGATCTGGTGAGCGGAGCTTACAATGAGCAGTTCTTC. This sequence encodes CASSQDLVSGAYNEQFF.

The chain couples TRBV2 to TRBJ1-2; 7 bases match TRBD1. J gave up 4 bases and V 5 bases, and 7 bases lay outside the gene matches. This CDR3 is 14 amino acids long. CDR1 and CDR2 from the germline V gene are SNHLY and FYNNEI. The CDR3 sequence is CASSRTGQLYGYTF. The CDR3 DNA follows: TGTGCCAGCAGTCGTACGGGACAGCTCTATGGCTACACCTTC.